This passage covers 13 T cell receptor beta chains from one sample sequenced in a study of response to subunit inactivated influenza vaccine. One entry per CDR3 protein, called by TCRdb with MiXCR from the RT-PCR reads. The table shows roughly 630,000 distinct CDR3 sequences, with 13% to 15% occurring only once. Sequencing used PBMCs from blood, obtained roughly 2 weeks before vaccination. Every receptor here comes from a man over 45 who received an inactivated influenza vaccine.

This clonotype was counted many times. The rearrangement links TRBV6-1 to TRBJ1-3; D not certain. The V gene's germline CDR1 is MNHNS and CDR2 SASEGT. The CDR3 contains 14 residues. V was cut by 6 bases and J by 0 bases, with 9 bases left in between. The CDR3 spells CASRPQSSGNTIYF. The CDR3 region has the DNA TGTGCCAGCAGACCACAGAGCTCTGGAAACACCATATATTTT.

The CDR3 sequence: CASSSILETQYF. The CDR3 bases are TGTGCCAGCAGCTCGATCTTAGAGACCCAGTACTTC. The chain has TRBV7-2 and TRBJ2-5; D not certain. Trimming left V 4 bases short and J 4 bases short, with 7 bases between. CDR1 is SGHTA and CDR2 is FQGNSA in the germline V gene. The CDR3 runs to 12 residues.

This clonotype was counted only a few times. CDR3 DNA: TGCAGTGGGCTCGCTAGCACAGATACGCAGTATTTT. It is translated as CSGLASTDTQYF. The chain links TRBV20-1 to TRBJ2-3; no reliable D call. V gave up 7 bases and J gave up 0 bases, with 8 bases separating them. Germline assignment: CDR1 DFQATT and CDR2 SNEGSKA (reference sequence). This CDR3 contains 12 residues.

In its sample, this clonotype was seen many times. V and J are TRBV5-1 and TRBJ2-1; tentatively, D is TRBD1 or TRBD2 (5 bases each). The CDR3 extends over 15 amino acids. Trimming cost V 2 bases and J 2 bases, with 11 bases left between them. Looked up from germline, CDR1 is SGHRS and CDR2 is YFSETQ. CDR3 in amino acids: CASSLTGLTYNEQFF. The CDR3 DNA sequence: TGCGCCAGCAGCTTAACGGGGCTAACCTACAATGAGCAGTTCTTC.

V gene TRBV12-3 or TRBV12-4 combines with J gene TRBJ1-2; D not certain. The CDR3 runs 13 residues. The V end lost 3 bases, the J end lost 5 bases, and 10 bases lay between the germline ends. CDR3 sequence (DNA): TGTGCCAGCAGTTTGGTGCAGTCATATGGCTACACCTTC. Encoded protein: CASSLVQSYGYTF.

This clonotype was seen a few times. V gene TRBV6-2 or TRBV6-3 combines with J gene TRBJ2-1; D unclear. Germline V gene data show CDR1 as MNHEY and CDR2 as SVGEGT. Deletions cut 4 bases from V and 1 base from J, with 8 bases between. The CDR3 length is 14 residues. CDR3 residues: CASSSKGSYNEQFF. CDR3 bases: TGTGCCAGCAGTTCTAAGGGTTCCTACAATGAGCAGTTCTTC.

This chain links TRBV7-9 with TRBJ1-2; possible D gene TRBD1, 5 bases. The CDR3 runs 14 residues. In germline, CDR1 is SEHNR, CDR2 FQNEAQ (reference sequence). Trimming removed 1 base from V and 7 bases from J, with 13 bases in between. The CDR3 here is CASSLDVRRGGYTF. For the CDR3, the DNA is TGTGCCAGCAGCTTAGACGTCAGGAGGGGTGGCTACACCTTC.

This clonotype showed up just a few times. The rearrangement links TRBV11-2 to TRBJ1-1; TRBD1 might be the D (6 bases). Germline V CDR1 and CDR2: SGHAT, FQNNGV. Trimming shortened V by 0 bases and J by 11 bases, and 10 bases separated the two germline ends. This CDR3 has 12 residues. In DNA, the CDR3 is TGTGCCAGCAGCTTAGAGACAGGTTGGGCTTTCTTT. Amino acid sequence: CASSLETGWAFF.

The gene calls are TRBV5-1 and TRBJ2-2; tentatively, D is TRBD2 (7 bases). The germline CDR1 and CDR2 sequences are SGHRS and YFSETQ. V lost 7 bases, J lost 7 bases, and 23 bases lay in between. This CDR3 is 16 amino acids long. This chain's CDR3 is CASSSRGARIGGELFF. For the CDR3, the DNA is TGCGCCAGCTCCTCTCGGGGGGCCAGAATAGGCGGGGAGCTGTTTTTT.

The chain joins TRBV20-1 to TRBJ2-2, with a weak D call TRBD2 (5 bases). Germline lookup yields CDR1 DFQATT and CDR2 SNEGSKA (reference sequence). The V and J ends lost 6 bases and 6 bases respectively, with 11 bases between them. This CDR3 has 12 residues. CDR3 nucleotide sequence: TGCAGTGCCACCGAGGGCCCCGGGGAGCTGTTTTTT. Protein sequence: CSATEGPGELFF.

For the CDR3, the DNA is TGTGCCATCAGTGACCCGGGACAGGGGGCTCGCGGCTACACCTTC. Protein: CAISDPGQGARGYTF. J is TRBJ1-2 and V is TRBV10-3; 12 nucleotides line up with TRBD1. CDR3 size: 15 residues. Germline trimming cut 3 bases from V and 8 bases from J; bases unmatched to any gene: 7. Germline V gene sequence: CDR1 ENHRY, CDR2 SYGVKD.

This clonotype was counted at least ten times. The chain has TRBV4-2 and TRBJ2-7; tentative D call: TRBD1 (5 bases). Trimming cost V 0 bases and J 3 bases, with 9 bases left between them. Looked up from germline, CDR1 is LGHNA and CDR2 is YNFKEQ. The CDR3 has 14 residues. The CDR3, as DNA: TGTGCCAGCAGCCAAGATGTGGGGCTCTACGAGCAGTACTTC. This translates into CASSQDVGLYEQYF.

This chain uses TRBV6-1 with TRBJ2-7; D might be TRBD2 (5 bases). The CDR3 is 14 amino acids. Germline CDR1 and CDR2: MNHNS and SASEGT. Trimming took off 6 bases at V and 2 bases at J, with 14 bases between the two ends. DNA for the CDR3: TGTGCCAGCAGCTCCCTGGGAGAAGCCTACGAGCAGTACTTC. As protein: CASSSLGEAYEQYF.